Shown below are 27 T cell receptor beta chains from a single sample sequenced in a study of cytomegalovirus exposure and HLA in healthy donors (TCRdb year 2017). The library was obtained by the immunoSEQ multiplex PCR assay. For the multiplex PCR, a mixture combining 60 forward primers for TCR Vbeta segments and 13 reverse primers for TCR Jbeta segments was used. The immuneACCESS repertoire file appears here via TCRdb, limited to in-frame rearrangements. These files lack a portion of the clones; in checked studies, under half of the deficit traces to unresolved V genes, and the cause of the others is not known. The sample table records tens of thousands of clones; around 78% of these occur just once. Of the sample, 7.8% is held by the ten largest clones. Source material: PBMCs. The receptors were gathered from a man between 18 and 35 years old in good health and CMV-seropositive.

The genes are TRBV10-3 and TRBJ2-2; TRBD2 matches 9 bases. Trimming at V came to 4 bases and at J to 4 bases, leaving 4 bases not matched to a gene. This CDR3 is built from 15 residues. Germline values: CDR1 ENHRY, CDR2 SYGVKD. The chain's CDR3 is CAISGGSGSTGELFF. DNA for the CDR3: TGTGCCATCAGTGGTGGTAGCGGGAGCACCGGGGAGCTGTTTTTT.

The CDR3 loop is CASREGVTGNSPLHF. As DNA, the CDR3 is TGCGCCAGCCGAGAGGGGGTGACCGGTAATTCACCCCTCCACTTT. The chain couples TRBV5-1 to TRBJ1-6, with a tentative D call TRBD1 (6 bases). The V gene's germline CDR1 is SGHRS and CDR2 YFSETQ. Trimming took 7 bases from V and 6 from J, leaving 17 bases between them. The CDR3 consists of 15 residues. The full variable domain, its missing parts supplied by reference TRBV5-1 and TRBJ1-6, is KAGVTQTPRYLIKTRGQQVTLSCSPISGHRSVSWYQQTPGQGLQFLFEYFSETQRNKGNFPGRFSGRQFSNSRSEMNVSTLELGDSALYLCASREGVTGNSPLHFGNGTRLTVT.

The gene calls are TRBV5-1 and TRBJ1-1; D is unresolved. Germline-derived CDR1 and CDR2 are SGHRS and YFSETQ. V was shortened by 0 bases and J by 1 base, with 4 bases between the two germline ends. The CDR3 extends over 13 amino acids. The CDR3 bases are TGCGCCAGCAGCTTGGGGCCGAACACTGAAGCTTTCTTT. It specifies CASSLGPNTEAFF.

The chain recombines TRBV15 with TRBJ2-4; 8 nucleotides match TRBD1. The V and J ends lost 3 bases and 8 bases, in that order; junction bases with no gene match: 6. Germline assignment: CDR1 LNHNV and CDR2 YYDKDF (reference sequence). The CDR3 length is 14 residues. The CDR3 here is CATSSPDRGDIQYF. The CDR3 DNA follows: TGTGCCACCAGCAGTCCTGACAGGGGAGACATTCAGTACTTC.

This chain joins TRBV30 and TRBJ2-3; perhaps TRBD2 as D (5 bases). The V gene lost 2 bases and the J gene lost 0 bases, with 12 bases spanning the gap. CDR1 is GTSNPN and CDR2 is SVGIG in the germline V gene (reference sequence). The length of the CDR3 is 15 residues. Written as DNA, the CDR3 is TGTGCCTGGAGTTTTTTAGCGCGTAGCACAGATACGCAGTATTTT. Protein sequence: CAWSFLARSTDTQYF.

CDR3 amino acids: CATWGTGNGDQPQHF. The CDR3 DNA follows: TGTGCCACCTGGGGGACAGGGAACGGAGATCAGCCCCAGCATTTT. The rearrangement links TRBV10-3 to TRBJ1-5; 9 bases match TRBD1. Germline V gene data show CDR1 as ENHRY and CDR2 as SYGVKD. This CDR3 region has 15 residues. V gave up 10 bases and J gave up 5 bases; unmatched junction bases: 12.

The gene calls are TRBV29-1 and TRBJ2-7; 9 bases are shared with TRBD1. J lost 2 bases, V lost 4 bases, and 6 bases had no gene match. CDR1 is SQVTM, CDR2 ANQGSEA, per germline. The CDR3 length is 14 residues. The CDR3 loop is CSVAFGQGPYEQYF. The DNA of the CDR3 is TGCAGCGTTGCTTTCGGACAGGGGCCCTACGAGCAGTACTTC.

CDR3 sequence: CASSSYRGSDNEQFF. The CDR3 DNA reads as TGCGCCAGCAGCTCGTACAGGGGGTCGGACAATGAGCAGTTCTTC. V is TRBV5-1 and J is TRBJ2-1; 8 bases align to TRBD1. With V trimmed by 3 bases and J by 5 bases, 7 bases remained unmatched. This CDR3 is 15 amino acids long. Germline CDR1 and CDR2: SGHRS and YFSETQ.

V usage is TRBV19 and J usage is TRBJ2-2; the D gene is possibly TRBD1 (6 bases). From germline, CDR1 is LNHDA and CDR2 SQIVND (reference sequence). The CDR3 is made up of 13 amino acids. Deletions cut 4 bases from V and 7 bases from J, with 10 bases between. CDR3 nucleotide sequence: TGTGCCAGTAGTACCAGGGGATACGGGGAGCTGTTTTTT. It is translated as CASSTRGYGELFF.

This clone is a singleton in its sample. The chain links TRBV28 to TRBJ1-4, with D uncertain. This CDR3 contains 14 residues. V was trimmed by 6 bases and J by 6 bases, leaving 14 bases between them. The germline V gene encodes CDR1 MDHEN and CDR2 SYDVKM. CDR3 nucleotides: TGTGCCAGCAGGTCCGGGTCCCTTTATGAAAAACTGTTTTTT. Protein product: CASRSGSLYEKLFF.

V usage is TRBV30 and J usage is TRBJ2-1; D remains ambiguous. The V end lost 0 bases, the J end lost 9 bases, and 12 bases lay between the germline ends. The CDR3 loop spans 13 amino acids. CDR1 and CDR2 (germline): GTSNPN, SVGIG (reference sequence). This chain's CDR3 is CAWSVTEYGEQFF. As DNA, the CDR3 is TGTGCCTGGAGTGTTACAGAGTACGGTGAGCAGTTCTTC. Supplemented by reference TRBV30 and TRBJ2-1, the full variable domain reads SQTIHQWPATLVQPVGSPLSLECTVEGTSNPNLYWYRQAAGRGLQLLFYSVGIGQISSEVPQNLSASRPQDRQFILSSKKLLLSDSGFYLCAWSVTEYGEQFFGPGTRLTVL.

V usage is TRBV28 and J usage is TRBJ1-2, with D maybe TRBD1 (5 bases). CDR1 is MDHEN and CDR2 is SYDVKM in the germline V gene. Trimming cost V 2 bases and J 13 bases, with 11 bases left between them. This CDR3 contains 11 residues. This CDR3 reads CASSLQGVSTF. The CDR3, as DNA: TGTGCCAGCAGTTTACAGGGCGTCAGCACCTTC.

The chain employs TRBV7-6 and TRBJ2-3; TRBD2 matches at 9 bases. Germline CDR1 and CDR2: SGHVS and FNYEAQ. There are 17 residues in the CDR3. Germline trimming cut 1 base from V and 3 bases from J; bases unmatched to any gene: 8. This CDR3 reads CASSLGGSGGSTDTQYF. The CDR3 DNA reads TGTGCCAGCAGCTTAGGGGGTAGCGGGGGATCGACAGATACGCAGTATTTT.

There are a few counts of this clone. This chain links TRBV4-1 with TRBJ2-5, with unresolved D. CDR1 is MGHRA and CDR2 is YSYEKL in the germline V gene. CDR3 length: 11 residues. The ends were cut back, 3 bases at V and 5 bases at J, with 4 bases in the middle. CDR3 DNA sequence: TGCGCCAGCAGCCACGGGGAGACCCAGTACTTC. Translated: CASSHGETQYF.

This clone has only a few counts. The gene calls are TRBV6-5 and TRBJ2-5, with 7 nucleotides matching TRBD2. J was trimmed by 4 bases and V by 5 bases; bases with no gene match: 7. Germline lookup yields CDR1 MNHEY and CDR2 SVGAGI. The CDR3 is made up of 14 amino acids. Written as DNA, the CDR3 is TGTGCCAGCAGTGGATCCGGGACTATAGAGACCCAGTACTTC. Protein product: CASSGSGTIETQYF.

V usage is TRBV28 and J usage is TRBJ1-2, with 10 bases identical to TRBD1. The CDR3 runs to 15 residues. CDR1 and CDR2 from the germline V gene are MDHEN and SYDVKM. J was trimmed by 3 bases and V by 6 bases; bases with no gene match: 7. The CDR3 here is CASSQGTGVDYGYTF. Written as DNA, the CDR3 is TGTGCCAGCAGCCAAGGGACAGGGGTCGACTATGGCTACACCTTC.

This chain links TRBV23-1 with TRBJ2-3; TRBD2 aligns across 9 bases. TRBV23-1 has ORF status, its function being uncertain. V dropped 0 bases and J dropped 0; count of bases not matched to a gene: 4. The length of the CDR3 is 17 residues. In DNA, the CDR3 is TGCGCCAGCAGTCAATCGGCTAGCGGGAAGAGCACAGATACGCAGTATTTT. Amino acids: CASSQSASGKSTDTQYF.

CDR3 DNA sequence: TGTGCCAGCAGTGAAATAAGTAGCGGCCTATACGAGCAGTACTTC. Its translation: CASSEISSGLYEQYF. This sequence joins TRBV6-1 and TRBJ2-7; the D gene is possibly TRBD2 (6 bases). This CDR3 has 15 amino acids. Germline-derived CDR1 and CDR2 are MNHNS and SASEGT. Trimming stripped 2 bases from V and 4 bases from J, with 15 bases between.

The CDR3 loop is CASSRGLAGGEQFF. CDR3 in DNA: TGTGCCAGCAGCCGGGGACTAGCGGGGGGTGAGCAGTTCTTC. This chain connects TRBV14 to TRBJ2-1; TRBD2 aligns across 15 bases. Germline V gene data show CDR1 as SGHDN and CDR2 as FVKESK. V was clipped by 4 bases and J by 9 bases; unmatched bases: 1. The CDR3 runs 14 residues.

J is TRBJ1-6 and V is TRBV4-1; D may be TRBD1 (6 bases). CDR1 is MGHRA and CDR2 is YSYEKL in the germline V gene. Trimming shortened V by 5 bases and J by 7 bases, and 12 bases separated the two germline ends. The CDR3 runs to 14 residues. CDR3: CASSVRTDNSPLHF. The CDR3, as DNA: TGCGCCAGCAGCGTACGGACAGACAATTCACCCCTCCACTTT.

This chain joins TRBV29-1 and TRBJ1-1, with a tentative D call TRBD1 (5 bases). The CDR3 is made up of 13 amino acids. The V end lost 4 bases, the J end lost 0 bases, and 9 bases lay between the germline ends. In germline, CDR1 is SQVTM, CDR2 ANQGSEA. This CDR3 is CSVAGNMNTEAFF. The CDR3 bases are TGCAGCGTTGCAGGGAACATGAACACTGAAGCTTTCTTT. Combining the CDR3 with reference TRBV29-1 and TRBJ1-1 gives the whole variable domain SAVISQKPSRDICQRGTSLTIQCQVDSQVTMMFWYRQQPGQSLTLIATANQGSEATYESGFVIDKFPISRPNLTFSTLTVSNMSPEDSSIYLCSVAGNMNTEAFFGQGTRLTVV.

CDR3 DNA sequence: TGTGCCAGCAGTACAAAGGCACAAGGGAGCCCCAGCTATGGCTACACCTTC. As protein: CASSTKAQGSPSYGYTF. The chain recombines TRBV2 with TRBJ1-2, with D uncertain. CDR1 and CDR2 from the germline V gene are SNHLY and FYNNEI. The V end was cut by 5 bases, the J end by 4 bases, with 23 bases between. CDR3 length: 17 amino acids.

This sequence joins TRBV27 and TRBJ1-2; D unresolved. V lost 3 bases and J lost 3, with 8 bases in between. The CDR3 is 13 residues long. Germline CDR1 and CDR2: MNHEY and SMNVEV (reference sequence). The CDR3 coding sequence is TGTGCCAGCAGTTTTTTTGGAGACTATGGCTACACCTTC. Its protein product is CASSFFGDYGYTF.

The V and J genes are TRBV19 and TRBJ2-5; D uncertain. The ends were cut back, 4 bases at V and 2 bases at J, with 8 bases in the middle. The CDR3 consists of 13 residues. Germline CDR1 LNHDA, CDR2 SQIVND (reference sequence). CDR3 sequence reads: CASSRARQETQYF. DNA for the CDR3: TGTGCCAGTAGTAGGGCCAGACAAGAGACCCAGTACTTC.

The chain links TRBV4-2 to TRBJ2-6, with 7 bases identical to TRBD2. The CDR3 extends over 17 amino acids. Germline CDR1 LGHNA, CDR2 YNFKEQ. J lost 4 bases, V lost 3 bases, and 9 bases had no gene match. CDR3 amino acids: CASSHLESGAGANVLTF. The DNA for the CDR3 is TGTGCCAGCAGCCATCTAGAAAGCGGGGCCGGGGCCAACGTCCTGACTTTC.

The rearrangement uses TRBV6-1 and TRBJ2-7; TRBD1 matches 9 bases. The CDR3 sequence is 14 residues long. From germline, CDR1 is MNHNS and CDR2 SASEGT. V lost 3 bases and J lost 3; bases outside the gene matches: 3. The CDR3 DNA reads TGTGCCAGCAGTGAGGACAGGGGTATCTACGAGCAGTACTTC. Translating gives CASSEDRGIYEQYF.

This rearrangement joins TRBV30 to TRBJ2-5; D is unclear. V was pared by 0 bases and J by 4 bases, with 6 bases between. Per germline, CDR1 GTSNPN and CDR2 SVGIG (reference sequence). This CDR3 spans 12 amino acids. DNA of the CDR3: TGTGCCTGGAGTGTACTTCGAGAGACCCAGTACTTC. Encoded protein: CAWSVLRETQYF.